These 10 T cell receptor beta chains were sequenced from one sample in a study of CD8 T cells in ankylosing spondylitis. TCRdb re-derived calls from the 5' RACE reads in MiXCR, one entry per CDR3 protein. The data hold about 500,000 distinct CDR3 sequences, with roughly 5% observed a single time. Antigens for these TCRs are unknown. Study outcomes and limitations: For ankylosing spondylitis blood, a TCR beta motif of about eight highly homologous variants appeared characteristic.

The sequencing sample was made of blood, either unsorted or a sorted T cell fraction (not recorded which). These receptors were collected from a male donor with ankylosing spondylitis.

This clonotype showed up many times. This chain joins TRBV6-6 and TRBJ1-1; D is uncertain. Trimming stripped 8 bases from V and 6 bases from J, with 10 bases between. Germline CDR1 is MNHNY and CDR2 is SVGAGI (reference sequence). CDR3 length: 11 residues. CDR3 loop: CASGRAAEAFF. CDR3 DNA: TGTGCCAGCGGACGGGCAGCTGAAGCTTTCTTT.

This clonotype was seen many times. This sequence joins TRBV20-1 and TRBJ1-2, with 10 bases lining up with TRBD1. This CDR3 region has 12 residues. V was pared by 6 bases and J by 6 bases, with 4 bases of the junction left unmatched. Per the germline V gene, CDR1 is DFQATT and CDR2 is SNEGSKA (reference sequence). DNA for the CDR3: TGCAGTGCCCCGGGACAGGGGAATGGCTACACCTTC. Its translation: CSAPGQGNGYTF.

The gene calls are TRBV9 and TRBJ2-1; D possibly corresponds to TRBD2 (5 bases). V was shortened by 0 bases and J by 6 bases, with 13 bases between the two germline ends. Germline CDR1 reads SGDLS; CDR2 reads YYNGEE. The CDR3 contains 15 residues. The CDR3 DNA reads as TGTGCCAGCAGCGTAGGGCTAGCTGTGTTCAATGAGCAGTTCTTC. Protein product: CASSVGLAVFNEQFF.

This clonotype appeared a few times. This chain connects TRBV6-2 or TRBV6-3 to TRBJ2-7; TRBD2 matches at 12 bases. The CDR3 contains 17 residues. The ends lost 5 bases at V and 6 bases at J; junction bases unmatched: 14. Germline lookup yields CDR1 MNHEY and CDR2 SVGEGT. This CDR3 reads CASSGPTSGSKRAEQYF. The CDR3 DNA reads TGTGCCAGCAGTGGACCGACTAGCGGGAGTAAGAGGGCCGAGCAGTACTTC.

This clonotype was recorded at least ten times. This chain links TRBV20-1 with TRBJ2-2; D gene unclear. There are 15 residues in the CDR3. CDR1 is DFQATT and CDR2 is SNEGSKA in the germline V gene (reference sequence). V was cut by 0 bases and J by 7 bases, with 15 bases left in between. CDR3 coding DNA: TGCAGTGCTAGAGAGCACAGACAATTCGGCGGGGAGCTGTTTTTT. Its protein product is CSAREHRQFGGELFF.

This clonotype came up a few times. The V and J genes are TRBV11-1 and TRBJ1-1, with 7 bases lining up with TRBD1. This CDR3 contains 18 residues. After removal of 1 base from V and 1 base from J, the junction contained 12 bases not matched to a gene. Germline CDR1 is SGHAT and CDR2 is FQDESV (reference sequence). The CDR3 protein is CASSLGVVYRGRNTEAFF. The DNA for the CDR3 is TGTGCCAGCAGCTTAGGGGTTGTTTACAGGGGCAGGAACACTGAAGCTTTCTTT.

The J gene is TRBJ2-1, the V gene TRBV11-1, with 7 nucleotides matching TRBD2. After removal of 5 bases from V and 0 bases from J, the junction contained 13 bases not matched to a gene. Germline CDR1 SGHAT, CDR2 FQDESV (reference sequence). There are 18 residues in the CDR3. CDR3 loop: CASSTTHPSGPSYNEQFF. In DNA form, the CDR3 reads TGTGCCAGCAGCACAACCCACCCTAGCGGTCCCTCCTACAATGAGCAGTTCTTC.

There are a few counts of this clonotype. The chain has TRBV20-1 and TRBJ2-3; D may be TRBD2 (6 bases). The germline V gene has CDR1 DFQATT and CDR2 SNEGSKA (reference sequence). The CDR3 sequence is 15 residues long. Trimming left V 1 base short and J 4 bases short, with 15 bases between. Here the CDR3 reads CSARGPRGGPDTQYF. The CDR3 DNA is TGCAGTGCTAGAGGGCCAAGGGGAGGACCAGATACGCAGTATTTT.

This clonotype has a count of ten or more. V usage is TRBV7-9 and J usage is TRBJ1-5; D remains unclear. This CDR3 region has 15 residues. The ends were cut back, 1 base at V and 0 bases at J, with 7 bases in the middle. Germline loops: CDR1 SEHNR, CDR2 FQNEAQ (reference sequence). The CDR3 sequence: CASSLGQYSNQPQHF. The CDR3, as DNA: TGTGCCAGCAGCTTAGGCCAGTATAGCAATCAGCCCCAGCATTTT.

This clonotype has at least ten counts. This chain joins TRBV6-5 and TRBJ2-2, with D perhaps TRBD1 (5 bases). The CDR3 length is 15 residues. The V gene's germline CDR1 is MNHEY and CDR2 SVGAGI. V was trimmed by 2 bases and J by 6 bases, leaving 13 bases between them. The CDR3, as DNA: TGTGCCAGCAGTTACGGGGCAGGACGAGCCGGGGAGCTGTTTTTT. Translating gives CASSYGAGRAGELFF.